The 31 T cell receptor beta chains presented below share a single source sample, sequenced in a study of blood T cell repertoires in COVID-19. Only in-frame clones appear in the TCRdb table, and some are missing; sequencing was by immunoSEQ multiplex PCR. The data show 100,000 to 150,000 clones, roughly 85% seen once. Source material: peripheral blood. Receptors originate from a human donor in a cohort sampled during active COVID-19.

The rearrangement uses TRBV18 and TRBJ2-2; D is perhaps TRBD2 (5 bases). The CDR3 covers 16 residues. V gave up 2 bases and J gave up 2 bases, with 12 bases separating them. Germline lookup yields CDR1 KGHSH and CDR2 LQKENI. The CDR3 reads CASSPYLEGNTGELFF. CDR3 in DNA: TGTGCCAGCTCACCATATCTAGAGGGAAACACCGGGGAGCTGTTTTTT.

The chain joins TRBV19 to TRBJ1-5, with 7 bases identical to TRBD1. Germline V gene lookup returns CDR1 LNHDA and CDR2 SQIVND (reference sequence). CDR3 size: 18 residues. After removal of 5 bases from V and 0 bases from J, the junction contained 13 bases not matched to a gene. The CDR3 nucleotides read TGTGCCAGTAGTTTGCCGGGACAGCGTTCGCTTAGCAATCAGCCCCAGCATTTT. Residues: CASSLPGQRSLSNQPQHF.

J is TRBJ2-7 and V is TRBV5-6, with unresolved D. The CDR3 is made up of 12 amino acids. Germline V gene data show CDR1 as SGHDT and CDR2 as YYEEEE. Trimming left V 1 base short and J 3 bases short, with 5 bases between. For the CDR3, the DNA is TGTGCCAGCAGCTTGACGGGCTACGAGCAGTACTTC. Translating it yields CASSLTGYEQYF.

The chain uses TRBV20-1 and TRBJ2-7; 8 bases match TRBD2. Germline assignment: CDR1 DFQATT and CDR2 SNEGSKA (reference sequence). Trimming took 6 bases from V and 3 from J; bases not matched to a gene: 1. This CDR3 spans 11 amino acids. The CDR3 reads CSATSGYEQYF. The CDR3 DNA follows: TGCAGTGCAACTAGCGGCTACGAGCAGTACTTC.

The chain combines TRBV19 with TRBJ1-2; D might be TRBD1 (5 bases). The CDR3 has 13 residues. In germline, CDR1 is LNHDA, CDR2 SQIVND (reference sequence). V lost 3 bases, J lost 4 bases, and 9 bases lay in between. The CDR3 sequence: CASSMEGSYGYTF. CDR3 in DNA: TGTGCCAGTAGTATGGAGGGGAGCTATGGCTACACCTTC. The full variable domain, with the rest looked up from reference TRBV19 and TRBJ1-2, is DGGITQSPKYLFRKEGQNVTLSCEQNLNHDAMYWYRQDPGQGLRLIYYSQIVNDFQKGDIAEGYSVSREKKESFPLTVTSAQKNPTAFYLCASSMEGSYGYTFGSGTRLTVV.

The CDR3 reads CASGTGGSGNTIYF. CDR3 bases: TGTGCCAGCGGTACCGGGGGCTCTGGAAACACCATATATTTT. The chain joins TRBV2 to TRBJ1-3; maybe TRBD1 (5 bases). Germline V gene lookup returns CDR1 SNHLY and CDR2 FYNNEI. This CDR3 has 14 amino acids. V was trimmed by 8 bases and J by 0 bases, leaving 11 bases between them. Variable domain in full (rest from reference TRBV2 and TRBJ1-3): EPEVTQTPSHQVTQMGQEVILRCVPISNHLYFYWYRQILGQKVEFLVSFYNNEISEKSEIFDDQFSVERPDGSNFTLKIRSTKLEDSAMYFCASGTGGSGNTIYFGEGSWLTVV.

This rearrangement joins TRBV28 to TRBJ1-1, with TRBD1 matching 7 bases. Trimming took 5 bases from V and 7 from J; bases not matched to a gene: 7. The CDR3 consists of 13 residues. The germline gives CDR1 MDHEN, CDR2 SYDVKM. CDR3 loop: CASSPRGQIEAFF. CDR3 sequence (DNA): TGTGCCAGCAGTCCTAGGGGGCAGATTGAAGCTTTCTTT.

This clone appeared once. This chain links TRBV13 with TRBJ2-3, with 10 bases identical to TRBD1. The V segment lost 2 bases and the J segment 0 bases; nucleotides outside the gene matches: 5. The CDR3 is 17 residues long. Germline V gene data show CDR1 as PRHDT and CDR2 as FYEKMQ (reference sequence). CDR3 region: CASSLKTTGGSTDTQYF. CDR3 DNA: TGTGCCAGCAGCTTAAAAACGACAGGGGGCAGCACAGATACGCAGTATTTT.

The chain employs TRBV6-2 or TRBV6-3 and TRBJ2-3; D is uncertain. Germline V lookup: CDR1 MNHEY, CDR2 SVGEGT. The CDR3 sequence is 15 residues long. V lost 2 bases, J lost 7 bases, and 16 bases lay in between. CDR3 in DNA: TGTGCCAGCAGTTACGATGTTACCCGGCGGAATACGCAGTATTTT. Translation: CASSYDVTRRNTQYF.

This clone occurred a few times. This chain uses TRBV7-9 with TRBJ2-7; 10 bases align to TRBD1. Trimming removed 5 bases from V and 7 bases from J; junction bases left unmatched: 11. Germline-derived CDR1 and CDR2 are SEHNR and FQNEAQ (reference sequence). The CDR3 length is 15 residues. DNA of the CDR3: TGTGCCAGCAGCGGCCTCCGGGACAGGGGTTCGGAGCAGTACTTC. Translated, it gives CASSGLRDRGSEQYF.

V is TRBV19 and J is TRBJ2-2; D gene uncertain. Trimming stripped 3 bases from V and 0 bases from J, with 11 bases between. CDR1 and CDR2 (germline): LNHDA, SQIVND (reference sequence). This CDR3 region has 16 residues. The CDR3 sequence is CASSIVSPPNTGELFF. The CDR3 nucleotides read TGTGCCAGTAGTATTGTTAGCCCTCCGAACACCGGGGAGCTGTTTTTT.

Concerning this clone: The junction differs from germline at one of its ends, possibly a read error. CDR3 loop: CASSLGLAASYNEQFF. The CDR3 DNA reads as TGCGCCAGCAGTTTGGGACTAGCGGCCTCCTACAATGAGCAGTTCTTC. The chain carries TRBV5-1 and TRBJ2-1, with 11 bases matching TRBD2. CDR3 size: 16 residues. CDR1 SGHRS and CDR2 YFSETQ come from the germline V gene.

This clone was detected only a few times. This rearrangement joins TRBV21-1 to TRBJ1-3. TRBV21-1 is a documented pseudogene. The CDR3 has 16 residues. CDR3 sequence (DNA): TGTGCCAGCAGCAAAGCGAATACCGTAGTAATAGACACCATATATTTT. The encoded protein is CASSKANTVVIDTIYF.

V and J are TRBV30 and TRBJ1-1, with D hard to call. CDR1 GTSNPN and CDR2 SVGIG come from the germline V gene (reference sequence). CDR3 length: 13 amino acids. Trimming removed 1 base at V and 4 bases at J, with 10 bases between. The CDR3 bases are TGTGCCTGGAGTGGGTACCGGGTCACTGAAGCTTTCTTT. Amino acid sequence: CAWSGYRVTEAFF.

V and J are TRBV6-4 and TRBJ1-1, with D tentatively TRBD1 (6 bases). CDR3 length equals 12 residues. With 7 bases removed from V and 3 bases from J, the gap between germline ends came to 9 bases. Germline loops: CDR1 MRHNA, CDR2 SNTAGT. The CDR3 DNA reads TGTGCCAGCATCGAGGGGGACACTGAAGCTTTCTTT. This encodes CASIEGDTEAFF.

The V call is TRBV11-3, the J call TRBJ2-5, with D maybe TRBD2 (7 bases). Trimming took 1 base from V and 5 from J, leaving 20 bases between them. This CDR3 spans 17 amino acids. Per the germline V gene, CDR1 is SGHNT and CDR2 is YENEEA. The CDR3 sequence is CASSLGSRGASLETQYF. The CDR3 DNA follows: TGTGCCAGCAGCTTAGGATCTCGGGGGGCTTCCCTCGAGACCCAGTACTTC.

This clone was counted once. The chain links TRBV7-8 to TRBJ1-2, with TRBD1 identical over 9 bases. The CDR3 sequence is 16 residues long. V shed 5 bases and J 5 bases; nucleotides not matched to a gene: 12. Germline CDR1 reads SGHVS; CDR2 reads FQNEAQ. CDR3 sequence: CASSREPGQGVYGYTF. The DNA for the CDR3 is TGTGCCAGCAGCCGAGAGCCGGGACAGGGTGTATATGGCTACACCTTC.

V and J are TRBV2 and TRBJ2-7; 9 positions agree with TRBD1. The CDR3 runs 13 residues. V lost 6 bases and J lost 4; bases outside the gene matches: 4. Germline values: CDR1 SNHLY, CDR2 FYNNEI. The CDR3 nucleotides read TGTGCCAGCAGAGGTGGACAGGGGTACGAGCAGTACTTC. Amino acid sequence: CASRGGQGYEQYF.

This clone was recorded many times. The rearrangement uses TRBV2 and TRBJ1-1; no reliable D call. CDR3 size: 13 residues. Trimming left V 5 bases short and J 3 bases short, with 10 bases between. In germline, CDR1 is SNHLY, CDR2 FYNNEI. The CDR3 reads CASSTEKDTEAFF. The CDR3 DNA reads TGTGCCAGCAGTACGGAGAAGGACACTGAAGCTTTCTTT.

The rearrangement uses TRBV5-1 and TRBJ1-2, with D possibly matching TRBD1 (6 bases). The germline V gene has CDR1 SGHRS and CDR2 YFSETQ. V shed 0 bases and J shed 4 bases, with 7 bases lying between them. This CDR3 is 13 amino acids long. The CDR3 sequence is CASSLDRVYGYTF. CDR3 coding DNA: TGCGCCAGCAGCTTGGACAGGGTCTATGGCTACACCTTC.

The chain employs TRBV10-3 and TRBJ1-1; D is ambiguous. This CDR3 contains 13 residues. V dropped 10 bases and J dropped 2 bases, with 14 bases sitting between them. CDR1 and CDR2 (germline): ENHRY, SYGVKD. CDR3 DNA: TGTGCCACGGAGCGGACCCCAAACACTGAAGCTTTCTTT. Its protein product is CATERTPNTEAFF.

This sequence joins TRBV10-3 and TRBJ2-1; perhaps TRBD1 as D (5 bases). Between the trimmed V and J ends, which lost 4 bases and 5 bases, there was a span of 21 bases. The CDR3 has 17 amino acids. Germline CDR1 reads ENHRY; CDR2 reads SYGVKD. The CDR3 loop reads CAISAPPGRALDNEQFF. In nucleotides, the CDR3 is TGTGCCATCAGTGCCCCTCCAGGCAGGGCCCTTGACAATGAGCAGTTCTTC.

This chain links TRBV28 with TRBJ1-2; TRBD1 aligns across 7 bases. This CDR3 has 15 amino acids. Germline assignment: CDR1 MDHEN and CDR2 SYDVKM. The junction had 4 bases not matched to a gene; V was cut back by 3 bases and J by 0 bases. The CDR3 DNA reads TGTGCCAGCAGTTTTCAGGGGGGAGCTAACTATGGCTACACCTTC. It yields the protein CASSFQGGANYGYTF.

This clone was counted only a few times. The chain joins TRBV7-9 to TRBJ1-6; 8 bases agree with TRBD1. V was clipped by 5 bases and J by 9 bases; unmatched bases: 6. This CDR3 region has 14 residues. In germline, CDR1 is SEHNR, CDR2 FQNEAQ (reference sequence). The CDR3 bases are TGTGCCAGCAGCGTCGGACAGGGTCGTTCACCCCTCCACTTT. The encoded protein is CASSVGQGRSPLHF.

DNA for the CDR3: TGTGCCAGCAGCTTTGACAGGGATGAAAAACTGTTTTTT. Its protein product is CASSFDRDEKLFF. The J gene is TRBJ1-4, the V gene TRBV5-4, with 7 bases fitting TRBD1. The CDR3 runs to 13 residues. The V gene end was trimmed by 2 bases and the J gene end by 6 bases; junction bases not matched to a gene: 1. Germline loops: CDR1 SGHNT, CDR2 YYREEE (reference sequence).

The chain combines TRBV30 with TRBJ1-6; D ambiguous. The CDR3 consists of 12 residues. Germline V gives CDR1 GTSNPN, CDR2 SVGIG (reference sequence). The V end was cut by 1 base, the J end by 14 bases, with 12 bases between. The CDR3 sequence: CAWSDPSLTLHF. CDR3 in DNA: TGTGCCTGGAGTGATCCCAGTTTGACCCTCCACTTT.

This CDR3 is CASDRLAGNYEQYF. Here the CDR3 DNA reads TGTGCCAGCGACCGGCTAGCGGGGAACTACGAGCAGTACTTC. J is TRBJ2-7 and V is TRBV6-5, with 9 bases aligning to TRBD2. This CDR3 comprises 14 residues. Germline V gene lookup returns CDR1 MNHEY and CDR2 SVGAGI. Losses at the gene ends were 8 bases for V and 3 bases for J; bases not matched to a gene: 8.

The chain uses TRBV7-2 and TRBJ1-1, with D perhaps TRBD1 (6 bases). The germline V and J ends were trimmed by 5 bases and 1 base, with 17 bases remaining between them. CDR1 is SGHTA and CDR2 is FQGNSA in the germline V gene. The CDR3 is made up of 16 amino acids. In DNA form, the CDR3 reads TGTGCCAGCAGCCCCGCACAGGGTTTGGGGAACACTGAAGCTTTCTTT. Its protein is CASSPAQGLGNTEAFF.

The chain links TRBV5-1 to TRBJ2-7; D may be TRBD1 (6 bases). This CDR3 is 14 amino acids long. The V and J ends lost 4 bases and 3 bases respectively, with 14 bases between them. Germline V gene data show CDR1 as SGHRS and CDR2 as YFSETQ. CDR3 residues: CASSPRDKFYEQYF. The CDR3 region has the DNA TGCGCCAGCAGCCCTCGGGACAAATTCTACGAGCAGTACTTC.

This sequence joins TRBV6-5 and TRBJ1-2, with D possibly being TRBD1 (6 bases). The CDR3 spans 13 residues. Trimming took 6 bases from V and 1 from J, leaving 9 bases between them. Germline-derived CDR1 and CDR2 are MNHEY and SVGAGI. CDR3 sequence: CASSPDSNYGYTF. In DNA, the CDR3 is TGTGCCAGCAGCCCGGACAGTAACTATGGCTACACCTTC.

This clone showed up just once. The J gene is TRBJ1-2, the V gene TRBV28; a weak D match, TRBD1 (6 bases). The germline V gene has CDR1 MDHEN and CDR2 SYDVKM. This CDR3 region has 13 residues. V was trimmed by 6 bases and J by 5 bases, leaving 13 bases between them. The DNA for the CDR3 is TGTGCCAGCAGCCCAGGGGTACGGTATGGCTACACCTTC. Translation gives CASSPGVRYGYTF.